The rows below give T cell receptor beta chains drawn from one sample of a study of cytomegalovirus exposure and HLA in healthy donors. TCRdb's copy holds only in-frame clones and misses some; the assay was immunoSEQ multiplex PCR. The sample gives 150,000 to 200,000 clones, roughly 85% of which show up once; roughly 15% is in the top ten. The material sequenced was PBMCs. The receptors were sampled from a man aged 18 to 30 in good health and CMV-seropositive. Both conserved end residues are part of each CDR3. Each record gives: CDR3 length, J gene, V gene, CDR3 protein.

15 TRBJ2-1 TRBV6-1 CASKLGASGQNEQFF
15 TRBJ2-1 TRBV6-1 CASSEDQASYNEQFF
14 TRBJ1-2 TRBV9 CASSVEPGNYGYTF
16 TRBJ1-6 TRBV5-1 CASSSEGSSYNSPLHF
12 TRBJ2-7 TRBV29-1 CSAGQGVGEQYF
18 TRBJ2-5 TRBV4-2 CASSQDWKTSGHQETQYF
14 TRBJ1-1 TRBV4-1 CASSQDEGNTEAFF
14 TRBJ1-1 TRBV13 CASSRGIGNTEAFF
15 TRBJ2-3 TRBV27 CASSLRDRRTDTQYF
16 TRBJ1-5 TRBV5-8 CASSLMRGNSNQPQHF
17 TRBJ2-7 TRBV28 CASSPRYRGRLAYEQYF
14 TRBJ1-5 TRBV1 CTSRQGASNQPQHF
17 TRBJ2-2 TRBV9 CASSYRGGSGRAGELFF
16 TRBJ1-1 TRBV11-2 CASSLGHRVANTEAFF
18 TRBJ2-1 TRBV27 CASPIRGAGEVSYNEQFF
15 TRBJ2-2 TRBV29-1 CSAKEPGQGTGELFF
16 TRBJ1-4 TRBV28 CASSTAAGATNEKLFF
14 TRBJ1-3 TRBV30 CAWSWRAIRDTIYF
13 TRBJ1-1 TRBV11-2 CASSLEVSGEAFF
16 TRBJ1-1 TRBV2 CASSDNRGRLNTEAFF
15 TRBJ1-1 TRBV11-3 CASSPRQGKNTEAFF
16 TRBJ1-3 TRBV7-9 CASSVRQASSGNTIYF
17 TRBJ2-2 TRBV11-3 CASSSAGGAANTGELFF
13 TRBJ1-2 TRBV5-5 CASSTQGNYGYTF
17 TRBJ2-1 TRBV28 CASSLLGGVSGSGEQFF
14 TRBJ2-5 TRBV27 CASSFQGLGETQYF
15 TRBJ2-1 TRBV5-1 CASSLDERGFKEQFF
16 TRBJ2-1 TRBV4-1 CASTNNLAETYNEQFF
14 TRBJ1-1 TRBV14 CASSPPGMNTEAFF
15 TRBJ1-1 TRBV7-3 CASSPHAGMNTEAFF
15 TRBJ1-3 TRBV19 CASSIAGASGNTIYF
11 TRBJ1-1 TRBV30 CAWEGTGGAFF
19 TRBJ2-6 TRBV9 CASSVGSGTGGLGANVLTF
16 TRBJ1-1 TRBV28 CASSLRAGILHTEAFF
15 TRBJ1-5 TRBV10-2 CASSEPDSSNQPQHF
12 TRBJ2-7 TRBV1 CTSRDKSYEQYF
17 TRBJ2-6 TRBV7-9 CASSFGQGSAGANVLTF
15 TRBJ2-7 TRBV28 CASSPGLAGVNEQYF
14 TRBJ1-5 TRBV19 CASRRGQLNQPQHF